A single sample is the source of the 17 T cell receptor beta chains below, sequenced in a study of cytomegalovirus exposure and HLA in healthy donors. It was with 60 Vbeta and 13 Jbeta primers that the PCR ran. The method was immunoSEQ multiplex PCR; TCRdb's version includes in-frame clones alone and lacks a portion of them. The data show about 130,000 clones, with 65% to 85% seen just once and over 1% held by the top ten. Sequencing was done on a sample of PBMCs. The receptors shown here come from a boy aged 10-17 years in good health and CMV-seronegative.

The chain links TRBV19 to TRBJ2-1; TRBD2 matches 7 bases. The germline V gene has CDR1 LNHDA and CDR2 SQIVND (reference sequence). This CDR3 contains 14 residues. The trim removed 4 bases at V and 5 bases at J, leaving 5 bases unmatched. The CDR3 DNA reads as TGTGCCAGTAGTACCCGGGAGGTAGACAATGAGCAGTTCTTC. Its translation: CASSTREVDNEQFF. The full variable domain, completed using reference TRBV19 and TRBJ2-1, is DGGITQSPKYLFRKEGQNVTLSCEQNLNHDAMYWYRQDPGQGLRLIYYSQIVNDFQKGDIAEGYSVSREKKESFPLTVTSAQKNPTAFYLCASSTREVDNEQFFGPGTRLTVL.

This clone was detected only a few times. The chain couples TRBV13 to TRBJ2-7; maybe TRBD2 (6 bases). V lost 5 bases and J 5 bases, leaving 19 bases between the germline ends. The CDR3 is 15 residues long. Germline V gene data show CDR1 as PRHDT and CDR2 as FYEKMQ (reference sequence). The CDR3, as DNA: TGTGCCAGCAGCCTCGGTGGCGGGACCCCCCACGAGCAGTACTTC. This codes for CASSLGGGTPHEQYF. Filled out from reference TRBV13 and TRBJ2-7, the complete variable domain reads AAGVIQSPRHLIKEKRETATLKCYPIPRHDTVYWYQQGPGQDPQFLISFYEKMQSDKGSIPDRFSAQQFSDYHSELNMSSLELGDSALYFCASSLGGGTPHEQYFGPGTRLTVT.

This chain links TRBV29-1 with TRBJ2-7; tentative D call: TRBD2 (5 bases). The CDR3 extends over 14 amino acids. Germline CDR1 reads SQVTM; CDR2 reads ANQGSEA. The germline V and J ends were trimmed by 5 bases and 1 base, with 15 bases remaining between them. CDR3 sequence (DNA): TGCAGCGTTAGGCGGGCAGAGCATTCCTACGAGCAGTACTTC. As protein: CSVRRAEHSYEQYF.

The chain couples TRBV5-8 to TRBJ1-4; possibly TRBD1 for D (5 bases). The length of the CDR3 is 15 residues. Per the germline V gene, CDR1 is SGHTS and CDR2 is YDEGEE. The V and J ends lost 0 bases and 2 bases respectively, with 8 bases between them. The CDR3 DNA follows: TGTGCCAGCAGCTTGGCTCGGGGGACTAATGAAAAACTGTTTTTT. Its protein product is CASSLARGTNEKLFF.

This clone showed up just a few times. The chain couples TRBV6-5 to TRBJ2-1, with D hard to call. The CDR3 spans 13 residues. Per the germline V gene, CDR1 is MNHEY and CDR2 is SVGAGI. Trimming pared 6 bases from V and 5 bases from J, leaving 11 bases between. The CDR3 loop reads CASSLFPDNEQFF. Here the CDR3 DNA reads TGTGCCAGCAGCCTTTTTCCGGACAATGAGCAGTTCTTC.

The chain employs TRBV15 and TRBJ1-1; D gene uncertain. Germline-derived CDR1 and CDR2 are LNHNV and YYDKDF (reference sequence). CDR3 length equals 14 residues. The germline V and J ends were trimmed by 3 bases and 5 bases, with 13 bases remaining between them. The CDR3 spells CATSSDPGGTEAFF. The CDR3 bases are TGTGCCACCAGCAGCGACCCGGGTGGGACTGAAGCTTTCTTT.

The CDR3 bases are TGTGCCAGCAGCTTAGTTGGACTAGCGGCCCCTCAGTACTTC. Translated: CASSLVGLAAPQYF. This chain links TRBV7-9 with TRBJ2-7; 10 bases map to TRBD2. The CDR3 covers 14 residues. Looked up from germline, CDR1 is SEHNR and CDR2 is FQNEAQ (reference sequence). V trimming: 1 base; J trimming: 10 bases; junction bases outside the gene matches: 7.

The chain couples TRBV7-7 to TRBJ2-5; tentative D call: TRBD2 (6 bases). This CDR3 spans 15 amino acids. The V end was cut by 5 bases, the J end by 3 bases, with 16 bases between. The germline gives CDR1 SSHAT, CDR2 FNYEAQ (reference sequence). The DNA for the CDR3 is TGTGCCAGCAGCCGTGGTCCGGACTACAAAGAGACCCAGTACTTC. Encoded protein: CASSRGPDYKETQYF.

V is TRBV30 and J is TRBJ1-6; D is possibly TRBD1 (5 bases). CDR3 length equals 15 residues. The germline V gene encodes CDR1 GTSNPN and CDR2 SVGIG (reference sequence). V was pared by 5 bases and J by 6 bases, with 17 bases between. This CDR3 is CAWGVGAVFNSPLHF. The CDR3 coding sequence is TGTGCCTGGGGAGTTGGGGCGGTGTTTAATTCACCCCTCCACTTT. The full variable domain, with the rest looked up from reference TRBV30 and TRBJ1-6, is SQTIHQWPATLVQPVGSPLSLECTVEGTSNPNLYWYRQAAGRGLQLLFYSVGIGQISSEVPQNLSASRPQDRQFILSSKKLLLSDSGFYLCAWGVGAVFNSPLHFGNGTRLTVT.

The rearrangement joins TRBV27 to TRBJ2-1; 7 bases map to TRBD2. This CDR3 is built from 15 residues. V was clipped by 3 bases and J by 6 bases; unmatched bases: 8. Germline V gene lookup returns CDR1 MNHEY and CDR2 SMNVEV (reference sequence). CDR3 DNA: TGTGCCAGCAGTTTTTGGGGGGAGGGCCTCAATGAGCAGTTCTTC. As protein: CASSFWGEGLNEQFF.

This clone was seen just once. The V call is TRBV27, the J call TRBJ2-2; no reliable D call. V shed 3 bases and J shed 3 bases, with 14 bases lying between them. Looked up from germline, CDR1 is MNHEY and CDR2 is SMNVEV (reference sequence). This CDR3 comprises 16 residues. CDR3 region: CASSLYDARDTGELFF. CDR3 sequence (DNA): TGTGCCAGCAGTTTGTACGATGCAAGAGACACCGGGGAGCTGTTTTTT.

The genes are TRBV5-4 and TRBJ2-5; D perhaps matches TRBD2 (6 bases). The length of the CDR3 is 15 residues. The V gene's germline CDR1 is SGHNT and CDR2 YYREEE (reference sequence). The V end was cut by 6 bases, the J end by 2 bases, with 17 bases between. CDR3 in DNA: TGTGCCAGCACCGTGGGGGGTACCCTTCAAGAGACCCAGTACTTC. Protein product: CASTVGGTLQETQYF.

The chain's CDR3 is CASREVASYEQYF. The CDR3 region has the DNA TGTGCCAGCAGGGAAGTAGCCTCCTACGAGCAGTACTTC. The V gene is TRBV5-4, the J gene TRBJ2-7; D uncertain. Germline V lookup: CDR1 SGHNT, CDR2 YYREEE (reference sequence). The length of the CDR3 is 13 residues. V shed 5 bases and J shed 0 bases, with 9 bases lying between them.

The rearrangement uses TRBV11-3 and TRBJ1-1; D gene uncertain. Germline V gene lookup returns CDR1 SGHNT and CDR2 YENEEA. The CDR3 spans 16 residues. Trimming removed 1 base at V and 5 bases at J, with 17 bases between. The CDR3 here is CASSLVVSGGGTEAFF. CDR3 nucleotides: TGTGCCAGCAGCTTAGTTGTGTCTGGAGGAGGGACTGAAGCTTTCTTT.

The V and J genes are TRBV11-2 and TRBJ1-1; D not resolved. Trimming took off 2 bases at V and 0 bases at J, with 4 bases between the two ends. The germline CDR1 and CDR2 sequences are SGHAT and FQNNGV. The CDR3 covers 13 residues. CDR3 residues: CASSLNLNTEAFF. The CDR3, as DNA: TGTGCCAGCAGCTTAAACTTGAACACTGAAGCTTTCTTT.

The CDR3 sequence is CASSRQTGGYEQYF. Here the CDR3 DNA reads TGTGCCAGCAGTAGACAGACAGGGGGCTACGAGCAGTACTTC. The J gene is TRBJ2-7, the V gene TRBV27, with 9 bases fitting TRBD1. J gave up 3 bases and V 5 bases, and 5 bases lay outside the gene matches. The V gene's germline CDR1 is MNHEY and CDR2 SMNVEV (reference sequence). CDR3 length: 14 residues.

This sequence joins TRBV5-1 and TRBJ2-1, with TRBD2 matching over 11 bases. Looked up from germline, CDR1 is SGHRS and CDR2 is YFSETQ. Trimming removed 4 bases from V and 6 bases from J; junction bases left unmatched: 9. The CDR3 spans 16 residues. CDR3 DNA sequence: TGCGCCAGCAGCCCCGGACCCCTAGCGGGAGGCAATGAGCAGTTCTTC. Protein: CASSPGPLAGGNEQFF.